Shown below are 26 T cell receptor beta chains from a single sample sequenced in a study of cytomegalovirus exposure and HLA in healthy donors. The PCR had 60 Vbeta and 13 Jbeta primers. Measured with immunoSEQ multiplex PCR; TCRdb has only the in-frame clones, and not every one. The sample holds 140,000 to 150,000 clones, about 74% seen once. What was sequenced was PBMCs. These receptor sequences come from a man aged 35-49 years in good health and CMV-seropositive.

For the CDR3, the DNA is TGCGCCAGCAGCCAAGAATCGTCCAGGGATGAAAAACTGTTTTTT. It specifies CASSQESSRDEKLFF. The chain uses TRBV4-1 and TRBJ1-4; tentatively, D is TRBD1 (5 bases). V was pared by 0 bases and J by 6 bases, with 11 bases between. CDR1 is MGHRA, CDR2 YSYEKL, per germline. The CDR3 spans 15 residues.

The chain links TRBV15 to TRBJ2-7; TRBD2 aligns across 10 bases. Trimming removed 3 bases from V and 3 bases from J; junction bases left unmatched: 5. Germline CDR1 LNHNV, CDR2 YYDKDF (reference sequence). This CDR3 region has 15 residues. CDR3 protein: CATSSGTSVSYEQYF. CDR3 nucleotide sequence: TGTGCCACCAGCAGCGGGACTAGCGTGAGCTACGAGCAGTACTTC.

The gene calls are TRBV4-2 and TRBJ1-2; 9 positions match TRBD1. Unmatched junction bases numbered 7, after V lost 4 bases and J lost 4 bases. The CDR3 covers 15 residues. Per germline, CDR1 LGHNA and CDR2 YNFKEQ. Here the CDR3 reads CASSPILTGGYGYTF. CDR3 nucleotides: TGTGCCAGCAGCCCTATCCTGACAGGGGGCTATGGCTACACCTTC.

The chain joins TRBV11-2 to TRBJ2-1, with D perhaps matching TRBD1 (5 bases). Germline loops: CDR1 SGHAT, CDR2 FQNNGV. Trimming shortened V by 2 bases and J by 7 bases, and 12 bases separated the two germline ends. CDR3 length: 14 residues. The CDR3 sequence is CASSLLGAGNEQFF. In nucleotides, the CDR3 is TGTGCCAGCAGCTTACTAGGGGCCGGGAATGAGCAGTTCTTC.

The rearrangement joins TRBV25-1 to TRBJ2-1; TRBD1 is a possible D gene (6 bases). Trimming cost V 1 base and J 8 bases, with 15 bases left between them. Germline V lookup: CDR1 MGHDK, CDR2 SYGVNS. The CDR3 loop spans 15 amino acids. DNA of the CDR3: TGTGCCAGCAGTGAATCGGCAGGGGTTGCGGATGAGCAGTTCTTC. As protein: CASSESAGVADEQFF.

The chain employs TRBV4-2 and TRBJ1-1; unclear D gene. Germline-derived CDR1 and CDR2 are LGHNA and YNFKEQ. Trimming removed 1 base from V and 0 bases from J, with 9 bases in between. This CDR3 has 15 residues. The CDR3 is CASSQAVGVNTEAFF. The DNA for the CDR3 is TGTGCCAGCAGCCAAGCGGTCGGGGTGAACACTGAAGCTTTCTTT.

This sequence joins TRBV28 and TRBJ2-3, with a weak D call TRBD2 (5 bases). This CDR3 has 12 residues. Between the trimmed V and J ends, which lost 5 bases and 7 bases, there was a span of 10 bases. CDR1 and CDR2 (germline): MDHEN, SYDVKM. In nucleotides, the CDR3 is TGTGCCAGCAGTGAGGGAGTGAATACGCAGTATTTT. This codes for CASSEGVNTQYF.

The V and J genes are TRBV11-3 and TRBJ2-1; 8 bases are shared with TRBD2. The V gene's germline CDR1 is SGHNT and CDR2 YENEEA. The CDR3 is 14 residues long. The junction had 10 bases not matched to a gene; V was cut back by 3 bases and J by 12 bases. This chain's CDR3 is CASSLGLEAGGQFF. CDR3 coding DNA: TGTGCCAGCAGCTTGGGACTAGAGGCGGGGGGGCAGTTCTTC.

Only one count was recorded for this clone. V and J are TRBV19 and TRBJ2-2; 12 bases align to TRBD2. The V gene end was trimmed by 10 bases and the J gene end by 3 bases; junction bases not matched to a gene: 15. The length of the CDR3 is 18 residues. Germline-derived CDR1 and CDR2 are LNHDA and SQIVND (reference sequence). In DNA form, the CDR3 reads TGTGCCACCACGGCCCCGACTAGCGGGAGAAAGTACACCGGGGAGCTGTTTTTT. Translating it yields CATTAPTSGRKYTGELFF.

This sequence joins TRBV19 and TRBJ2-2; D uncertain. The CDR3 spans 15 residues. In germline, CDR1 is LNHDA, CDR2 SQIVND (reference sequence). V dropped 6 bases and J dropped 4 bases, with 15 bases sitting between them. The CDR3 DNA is TGTGCCAGTAGCACACAAGGTGGAGTCACCGGGGAGCTGTTTTTT. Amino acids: CASSTQGGVTGELFF. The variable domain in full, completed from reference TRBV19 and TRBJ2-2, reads DGGITQSPKYLFRKEGQNVTLSCEQNLNHDAMYWYRQDPGQGLRLIYYSQIVNDFQKGDIAEGYSVSREKKESFPLTVTSAQKNPTAFYLCASSTQGGVTGELFFGEGSRLTVL.

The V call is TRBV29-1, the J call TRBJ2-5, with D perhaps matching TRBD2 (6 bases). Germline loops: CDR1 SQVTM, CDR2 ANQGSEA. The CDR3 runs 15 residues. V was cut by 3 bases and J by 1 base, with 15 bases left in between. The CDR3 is CSVDPVGSFQETQYF. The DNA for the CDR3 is TGCAGCGTTGATCCGGTCGGGAGCTTCCAAGAGACCCAGTACTTC.

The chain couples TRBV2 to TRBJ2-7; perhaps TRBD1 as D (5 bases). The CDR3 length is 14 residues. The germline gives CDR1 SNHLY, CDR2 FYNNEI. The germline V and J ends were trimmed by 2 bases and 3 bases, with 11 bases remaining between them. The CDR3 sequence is CASSESGADYEQYF. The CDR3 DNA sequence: TGTGCCAGCAGTGAAAGTGGGGCGGACTACGAGCAGTACTTC.

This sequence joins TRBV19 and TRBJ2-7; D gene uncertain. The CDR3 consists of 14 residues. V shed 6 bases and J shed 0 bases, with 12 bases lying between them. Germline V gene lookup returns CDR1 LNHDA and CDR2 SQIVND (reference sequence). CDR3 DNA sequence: TGTGCCAGTAGCCCCGACGCGGTCTCCTACGAGCAGTACTTC. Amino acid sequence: CASSPDAVSYEQYF.

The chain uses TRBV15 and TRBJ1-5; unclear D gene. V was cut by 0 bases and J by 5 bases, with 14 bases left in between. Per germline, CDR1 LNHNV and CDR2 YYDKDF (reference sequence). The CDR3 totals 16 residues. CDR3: CATSRDPQTPHQPQHF. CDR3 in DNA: TGTGCCACCAGCAGAGACCCACAGACCCCGCATCAGCCCCAGCATTTT.

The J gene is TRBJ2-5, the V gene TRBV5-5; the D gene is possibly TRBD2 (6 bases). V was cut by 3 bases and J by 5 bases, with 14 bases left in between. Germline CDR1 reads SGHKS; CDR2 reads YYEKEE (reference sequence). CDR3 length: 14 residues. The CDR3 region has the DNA TGTGCCAGCAGCTATGGAGGGGCGATGGAGACCCAGTACTTC. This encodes CASSYGGAMETQYF.

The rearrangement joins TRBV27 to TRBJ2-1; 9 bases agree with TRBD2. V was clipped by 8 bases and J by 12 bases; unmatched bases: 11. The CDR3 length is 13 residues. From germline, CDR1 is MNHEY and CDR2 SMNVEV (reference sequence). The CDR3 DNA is TGTGCCAGCGCCAGCGGGAGGAGGGGCCGGCAGTTCTTC. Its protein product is CASASGRRGRQFF.

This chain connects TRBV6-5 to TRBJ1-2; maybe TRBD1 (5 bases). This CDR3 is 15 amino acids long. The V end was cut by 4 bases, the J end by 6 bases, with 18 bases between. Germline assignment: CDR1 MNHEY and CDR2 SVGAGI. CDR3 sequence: CASSSHTRDANGYTF. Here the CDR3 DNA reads TGTGCCAGCAGTTCCCATACGCGGGACGCTAATGGCTACACCTTC.

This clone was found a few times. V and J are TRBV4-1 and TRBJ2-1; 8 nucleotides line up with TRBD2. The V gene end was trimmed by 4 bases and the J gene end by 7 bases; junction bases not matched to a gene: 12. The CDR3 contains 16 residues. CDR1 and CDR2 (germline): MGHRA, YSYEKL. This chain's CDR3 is CASSLPPSGSQNEQFF. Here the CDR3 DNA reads TGCGCCAGCAGCCTCCCCCCAAGCGGGAGCCAAAATGAGCAGTTCTTC.

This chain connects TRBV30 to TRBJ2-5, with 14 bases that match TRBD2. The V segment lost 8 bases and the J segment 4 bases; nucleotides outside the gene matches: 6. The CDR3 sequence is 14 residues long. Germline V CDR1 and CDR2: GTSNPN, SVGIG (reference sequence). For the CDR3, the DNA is TGTGCCAGCCGACTAGCGGGAGGGCGAGAGACCCAGTACTTC. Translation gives CASRLAGGRETQYF.

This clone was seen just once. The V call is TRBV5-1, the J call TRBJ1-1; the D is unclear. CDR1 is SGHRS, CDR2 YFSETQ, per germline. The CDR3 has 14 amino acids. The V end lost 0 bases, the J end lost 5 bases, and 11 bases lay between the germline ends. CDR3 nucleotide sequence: TGCGCCAGCAGCTTGGTAGGACCGGGGACTGAAGCTTTCTTT. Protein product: CASSLVGPGTEAFF.

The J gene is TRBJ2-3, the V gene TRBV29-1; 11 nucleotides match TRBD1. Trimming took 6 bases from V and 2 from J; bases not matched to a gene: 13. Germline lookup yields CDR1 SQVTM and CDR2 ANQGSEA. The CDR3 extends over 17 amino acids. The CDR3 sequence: CSVADRGLLTLTDTQYF. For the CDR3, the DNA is TGCAGCGTGGCGGACAGGGGGCTCCTTACCCTCACAGATACGCAGTATTTT.

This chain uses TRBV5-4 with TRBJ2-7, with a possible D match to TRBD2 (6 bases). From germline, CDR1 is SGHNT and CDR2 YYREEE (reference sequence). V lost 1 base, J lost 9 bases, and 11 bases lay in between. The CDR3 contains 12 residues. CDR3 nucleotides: TGTGCCAGCAGCTTGTGGGGGGAACGGCAGTACTTC. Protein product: CASSLWGERQYF. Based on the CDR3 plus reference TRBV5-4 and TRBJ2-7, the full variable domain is ETGVTQSPTHLIKTRGQQVTLRCSSQSGHNTVSWYQQALGQGPQFIFQYYREEENGRGNFPPRFSGLQFPNYSSELNVNALELDDSALYLCASSLWGERQYFGPGTRLTVT.

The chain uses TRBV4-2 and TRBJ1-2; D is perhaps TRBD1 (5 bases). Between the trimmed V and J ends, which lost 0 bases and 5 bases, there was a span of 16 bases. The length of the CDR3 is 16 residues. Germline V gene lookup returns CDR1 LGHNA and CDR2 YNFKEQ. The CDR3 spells CASSQEGGRKPYGYTF. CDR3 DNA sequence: TGTGCCAGCAGCCAAGAGGGGGGACGGAAGCCTTATGGCTACACCTTC.

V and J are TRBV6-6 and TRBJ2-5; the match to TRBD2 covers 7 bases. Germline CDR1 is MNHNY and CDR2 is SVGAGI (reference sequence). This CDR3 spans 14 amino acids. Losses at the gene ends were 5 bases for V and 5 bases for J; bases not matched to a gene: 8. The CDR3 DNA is TGTGCCAGCAGTCCGAGGAACGGGAGGGAGACCCAGTACTTC. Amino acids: CASSPRNGRETQYF.

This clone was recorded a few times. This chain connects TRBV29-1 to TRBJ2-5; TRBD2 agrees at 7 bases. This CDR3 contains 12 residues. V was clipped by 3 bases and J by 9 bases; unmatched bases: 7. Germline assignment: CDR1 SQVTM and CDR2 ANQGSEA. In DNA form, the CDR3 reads TGCAGCGTTGACCTTGAACGGGGGGCCCAGTACTTC. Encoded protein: CSVDLERGAQYF.

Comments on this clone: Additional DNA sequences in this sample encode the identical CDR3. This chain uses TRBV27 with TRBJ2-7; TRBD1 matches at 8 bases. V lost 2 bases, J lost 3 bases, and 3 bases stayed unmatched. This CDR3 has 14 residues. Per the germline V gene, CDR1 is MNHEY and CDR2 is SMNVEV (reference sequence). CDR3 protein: CASSLLGQGYEQYF. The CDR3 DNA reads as TGTGCCAGCAGTTTACTTGGACAGGGCTACGAGCAGTACTTC.